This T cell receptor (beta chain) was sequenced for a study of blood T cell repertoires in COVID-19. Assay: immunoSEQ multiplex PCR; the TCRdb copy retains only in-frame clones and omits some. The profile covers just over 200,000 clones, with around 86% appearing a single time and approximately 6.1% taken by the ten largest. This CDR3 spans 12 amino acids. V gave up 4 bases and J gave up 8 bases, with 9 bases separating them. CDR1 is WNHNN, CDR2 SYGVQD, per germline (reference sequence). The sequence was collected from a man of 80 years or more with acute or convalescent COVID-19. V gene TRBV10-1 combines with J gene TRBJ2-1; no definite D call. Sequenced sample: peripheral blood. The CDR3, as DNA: TGCGCCAGCAGTGGCCTAGGCTATGAGCAGTTCTTC. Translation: CASSGLGYEQFF.